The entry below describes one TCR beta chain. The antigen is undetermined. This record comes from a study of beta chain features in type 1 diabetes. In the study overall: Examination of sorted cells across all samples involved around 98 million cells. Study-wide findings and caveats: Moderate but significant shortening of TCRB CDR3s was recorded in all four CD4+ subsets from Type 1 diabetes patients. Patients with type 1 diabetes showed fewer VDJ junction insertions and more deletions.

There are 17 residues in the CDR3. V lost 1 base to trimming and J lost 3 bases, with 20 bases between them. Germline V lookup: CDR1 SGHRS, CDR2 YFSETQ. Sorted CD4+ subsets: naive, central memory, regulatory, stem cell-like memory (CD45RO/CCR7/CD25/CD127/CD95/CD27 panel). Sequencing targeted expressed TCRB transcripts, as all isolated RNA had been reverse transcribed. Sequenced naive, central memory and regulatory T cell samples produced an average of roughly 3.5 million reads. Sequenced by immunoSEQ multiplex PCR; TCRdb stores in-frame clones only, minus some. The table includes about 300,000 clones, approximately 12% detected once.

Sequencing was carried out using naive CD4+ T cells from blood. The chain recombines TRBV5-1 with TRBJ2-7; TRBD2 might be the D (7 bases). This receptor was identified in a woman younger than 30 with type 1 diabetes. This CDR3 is CASSLSHRVRERYEQYF. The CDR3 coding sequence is TGCGCCAGCAGCTTGTCACACAGGGTGCGGGAGCGCTACGAGCAGTACTTC.